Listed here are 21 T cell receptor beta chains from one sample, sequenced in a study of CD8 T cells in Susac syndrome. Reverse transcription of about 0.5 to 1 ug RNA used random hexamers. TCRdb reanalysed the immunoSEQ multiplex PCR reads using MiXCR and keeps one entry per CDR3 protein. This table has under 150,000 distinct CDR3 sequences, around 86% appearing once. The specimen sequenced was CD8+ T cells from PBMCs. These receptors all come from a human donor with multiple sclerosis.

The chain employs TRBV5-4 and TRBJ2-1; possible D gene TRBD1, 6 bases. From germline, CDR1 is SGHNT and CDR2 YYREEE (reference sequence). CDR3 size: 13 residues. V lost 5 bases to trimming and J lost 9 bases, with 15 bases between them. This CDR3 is CASRVGQRGEQFF. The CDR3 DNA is TGTGCCAGCAGAGTTGGACAGCGCGGTGAGCAGTTCTTC.

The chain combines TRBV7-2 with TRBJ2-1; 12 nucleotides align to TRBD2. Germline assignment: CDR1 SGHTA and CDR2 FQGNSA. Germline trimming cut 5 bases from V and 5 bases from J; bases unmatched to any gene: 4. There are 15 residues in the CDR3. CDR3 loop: CASSLTSGGHNEQFF. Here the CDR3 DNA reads TGTGCCAGCAGCCTGACTAGCGGGGGACACAATGAGCAGTTCTTC.

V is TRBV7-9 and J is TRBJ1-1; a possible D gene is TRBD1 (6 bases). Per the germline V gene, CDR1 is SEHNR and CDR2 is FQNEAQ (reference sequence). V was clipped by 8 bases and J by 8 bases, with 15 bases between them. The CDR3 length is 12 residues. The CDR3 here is CASLLSGTEAFF. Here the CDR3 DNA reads TGTGCCAGCCTGTTATCTGGGACAGAAGCTTTCTTT.

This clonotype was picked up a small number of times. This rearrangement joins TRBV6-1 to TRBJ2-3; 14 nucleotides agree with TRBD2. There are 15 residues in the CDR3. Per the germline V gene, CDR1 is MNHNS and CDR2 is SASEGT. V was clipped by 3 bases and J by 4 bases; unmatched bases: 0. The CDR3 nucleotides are TGTGCCAGCAGTGAGACTAGCGGGGGGGCAGATACGCAGTATTTT. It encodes CASSETSGGADTQYF.

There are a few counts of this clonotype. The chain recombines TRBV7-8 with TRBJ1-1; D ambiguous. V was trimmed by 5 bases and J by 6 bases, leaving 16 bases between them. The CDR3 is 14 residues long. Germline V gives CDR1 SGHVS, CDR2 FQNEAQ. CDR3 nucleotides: TGTGCCAGCAGCCTGGGCGCCCGGTTTGCTGAAGCTTTCTTT. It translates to CASSLGARFAEAFF.

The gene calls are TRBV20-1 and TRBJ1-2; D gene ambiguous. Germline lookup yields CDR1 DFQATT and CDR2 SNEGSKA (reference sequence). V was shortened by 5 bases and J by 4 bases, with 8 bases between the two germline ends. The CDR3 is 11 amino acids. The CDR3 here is CSAPTVYGYTF. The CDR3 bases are TGCAGTGCTCCGACGGTCTATGGCTACACCTTC.

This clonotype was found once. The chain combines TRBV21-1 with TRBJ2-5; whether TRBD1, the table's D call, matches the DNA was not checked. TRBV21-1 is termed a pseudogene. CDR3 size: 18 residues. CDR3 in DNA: TGTGCCAGCAGGGAAGGGACCGACAGGGAAGAAGGCCAAGAGACCCAGTACTTC. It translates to CASREGTDREEGQETQYF.

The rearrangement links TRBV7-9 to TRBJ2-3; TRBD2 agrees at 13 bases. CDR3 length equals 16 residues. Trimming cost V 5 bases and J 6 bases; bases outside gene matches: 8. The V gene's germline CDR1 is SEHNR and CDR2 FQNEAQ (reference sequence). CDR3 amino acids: CASSVGLAGVGDTQYF. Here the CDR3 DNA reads TGTGCCAGCAGCGTAGGACTAGCGGGGGTTGGTGATACGCAGTATTTT. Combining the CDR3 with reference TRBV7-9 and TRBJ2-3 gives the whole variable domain DTGVSQNPRHKITKRGQNVTFRCDPISEHNRLYWYRQTLGQGPEFLTYFQNEAQLEKSRLLSDRFSAERPKGSFSTLEIQRTEQGDSAMYLCASSVGLAGVGDTQYFGPGTRLTVL.

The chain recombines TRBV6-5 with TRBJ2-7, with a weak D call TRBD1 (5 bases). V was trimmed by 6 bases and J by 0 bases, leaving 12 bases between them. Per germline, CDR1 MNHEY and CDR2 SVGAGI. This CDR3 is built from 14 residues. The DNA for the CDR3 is TGTGCCAGCAGCCTACAGGAAAGCTCCTACGAGCAGTACTTC. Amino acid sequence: CASSLQESSYEQYF.

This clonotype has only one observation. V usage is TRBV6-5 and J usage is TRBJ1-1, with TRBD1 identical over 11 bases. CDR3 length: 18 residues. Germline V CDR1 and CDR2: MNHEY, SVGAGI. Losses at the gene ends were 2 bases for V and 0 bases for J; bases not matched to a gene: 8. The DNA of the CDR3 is TGTGCCAGCAGTTACGACCCCAGGACAGGGGGCATGAACACTGAAGCTTTCTTT. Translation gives CASSYDPRTGGMNTEAFF.

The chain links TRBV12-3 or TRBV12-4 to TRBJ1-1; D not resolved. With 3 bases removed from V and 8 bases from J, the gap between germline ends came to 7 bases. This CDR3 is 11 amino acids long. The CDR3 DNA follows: TGTGCCAGCAGTTTCATAGGGGAAGCTTTCTTT. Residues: CASSFIGEAFF.

CDR3 nucleotide sequence: TGCAGCGTTGAGGACCTTACAGATTCCTCTAACTATGGCTACACCTTC. The encoded protein is CSVEDLTDSSNYGYTF. V is TRBV29-1 and J is TRBJ1-2; D is unclear. The CDR3 has 16 residues. V was trimmed by 3 bases and J by 0 bases, leaving 17 bases between them. From germline, CDR1 is SQVTM and CDR2 ANQGSEA.

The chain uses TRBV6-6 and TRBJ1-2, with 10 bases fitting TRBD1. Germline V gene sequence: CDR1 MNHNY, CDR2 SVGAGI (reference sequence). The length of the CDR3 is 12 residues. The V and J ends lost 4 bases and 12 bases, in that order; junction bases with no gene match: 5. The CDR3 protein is CASSWTGGNNTF. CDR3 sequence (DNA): TGTGCCAGCAGTTGGACAGGGGGGAACAACACCTTC.

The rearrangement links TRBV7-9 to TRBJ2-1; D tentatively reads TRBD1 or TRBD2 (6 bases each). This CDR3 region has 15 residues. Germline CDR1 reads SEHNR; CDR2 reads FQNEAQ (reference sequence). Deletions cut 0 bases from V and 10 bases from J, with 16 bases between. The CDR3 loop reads CASSLANSGAGEQFF. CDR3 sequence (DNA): TGTGCCAGCAGCTTAGCAAATTCGGGGGCCGGGGAGCAGTTCTTC.

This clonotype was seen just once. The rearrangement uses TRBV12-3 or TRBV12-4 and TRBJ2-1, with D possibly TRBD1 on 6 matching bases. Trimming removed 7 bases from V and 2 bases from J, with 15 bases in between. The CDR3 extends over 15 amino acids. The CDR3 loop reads CASTGTPNTYNEQFF. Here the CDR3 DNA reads TGTGCCAGCACCGGGACACCCAACACCTACAATGAGCAGTTCTTC.

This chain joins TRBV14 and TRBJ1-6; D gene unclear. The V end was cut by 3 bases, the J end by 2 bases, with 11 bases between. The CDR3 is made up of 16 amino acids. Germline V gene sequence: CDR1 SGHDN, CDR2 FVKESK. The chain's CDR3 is CASSHRRGAYNSPLHF. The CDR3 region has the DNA TGTGCCAGCAGCCATAGACGGGGAGCCTATAATTCACCCCTCCACTTT.

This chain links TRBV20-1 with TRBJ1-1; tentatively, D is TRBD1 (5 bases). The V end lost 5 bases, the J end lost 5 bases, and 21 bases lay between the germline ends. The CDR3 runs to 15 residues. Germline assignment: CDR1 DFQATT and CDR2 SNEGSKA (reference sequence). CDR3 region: CSAPYRGMGGTEAFF. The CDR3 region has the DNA TGCAGTGCTCCCTATAGGGGCATGGGGGGGACTGAAGCTTTCTTT.

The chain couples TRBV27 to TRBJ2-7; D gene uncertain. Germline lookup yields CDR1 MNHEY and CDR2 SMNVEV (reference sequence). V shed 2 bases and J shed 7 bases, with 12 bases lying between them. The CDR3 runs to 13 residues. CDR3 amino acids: CASSLTDGHEQYF. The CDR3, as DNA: TGTGCCAGCAGTTTAACCGATGGGCATGAGCAGTACTTC.

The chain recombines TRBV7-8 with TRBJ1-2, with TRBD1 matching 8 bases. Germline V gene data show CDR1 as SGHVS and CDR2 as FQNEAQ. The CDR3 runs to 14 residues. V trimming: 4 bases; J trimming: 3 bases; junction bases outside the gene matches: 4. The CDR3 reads CASSSTGVDYGYTF. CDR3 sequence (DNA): TGTGCCAGCAGCTCGACAGGGGTCGACTATGGCTACACCTTC.

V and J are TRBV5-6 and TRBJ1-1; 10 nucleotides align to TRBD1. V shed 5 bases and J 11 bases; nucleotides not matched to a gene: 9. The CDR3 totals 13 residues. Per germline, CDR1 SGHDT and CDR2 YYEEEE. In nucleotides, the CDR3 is TGTGCCAGCAGTTGGGACAGGGGCCGCGGGGCTTTCTTT. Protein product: CASSWDRGRGAFF. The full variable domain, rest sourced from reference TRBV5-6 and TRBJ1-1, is DAGVTQSPTHLIKTRGQQVTLRCSPKSGHDTVSWYQQALGQGPQFIFQYYEEEERQRGNFPDRFSGHQFPNYSSELNVNALLLGDSALYLCASSWDRGRGAFFGQGTRLTVV.

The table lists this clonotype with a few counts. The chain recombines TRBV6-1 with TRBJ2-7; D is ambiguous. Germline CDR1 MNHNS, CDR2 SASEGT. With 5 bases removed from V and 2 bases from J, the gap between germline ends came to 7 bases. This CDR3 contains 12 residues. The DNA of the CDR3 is TGTGCCAGCAGTTATGTAACCTACGAGCAGTACTTC. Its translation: CASSYVTYEQYF.